This T cell receptor beta chain was retrieved from a study of OX40 agonist ivuxolimab in advanced cancers. The repertoire was sequenced with immunoSEQ multiplex PCR; TCRdb's copy has only in-frame clones and lacks some. The table shows about 21,000 clones, with more than 70% occurring only once. Overall study findings and caveats: With doses of 0.1 to 3.0 mg/kg, CD4+ and CD8+ blood T cells had undergone clonal expansion by week 6. Nonresponders, in some cases, also had low normalized T-cell clonal expansion.

V trimming: 1 base; J trimming: 6 bases; junction bases outside the gene matches: 5. The CDR3 spans 14 residues. CDR1 is MNHNY, CDR2 SVGAGI, per germline (reference sequence). By share, this clone ranks as medium-sized (0.01 to 0.1%). Its antigen is as yet unknown. The sample consisted of CD4+ or CD8+ T cells sorted from blood, taken in a trial of the OX40 agonist ivuxolimab. J is TRBJ1-1 and V is TRBV6-6, with TRBD1 matching over 7 bases. The source is an adult with an advanced solid tumor such as melanoma, head and neck, liver or kidney cancer. Here the CDR3 reads CASSYFGTEAEAFF. DNA of the CDR3: TGTGCCAGCAGTTACTTCGGGACAGAAGCTGAAGCTTTCTTT.